This TCR beta chain is from a study of T cell changes during pregnancy in multiple sclerosis. Measured with immunoSEQ multiplex PCR; TCRdb has only the in-frame clones, and not every one. The data hold about 72,000 clones, with around 90% observed a single time. Germline V gene data show CDR1 as SGHTA and CDR2 as FQGNSA. The V gene lost 7 bases and the J gene lost 6 bases, with 16 bases spanning the gap. The CDR3 loop spans 13 amino acids. The rearrangement links TRBV7-2 to TRBJ2-7; tentatively, D is TRBD1 (6 bases). The receptor comes from a female donor with multiple sclerosis, enrolled in a pregnancy study. Sequenced material: peripheral blood, taken in the second trimester of pregnancy. CDR3 sequence reads: CASTSRVGGEQYF. As DNA, the CDR3 is TGTGCCAGCACCTCTAGGGTAGGGGGCGAGCAGTACTTC.